These 19 T cell receptor beta chains share one sample of origin, sequenced in a study of identifying expanded T cells in peripheral blood. This table comes from immunoSEQ multiplex PCR, and its TCRdb copy is limited to in-frame clones, with some not included. This table has more than 85,000 clones, roughly 88% appearing once. The sample was blood. These receptors all stem from a person between 18 and 75 years old in good health.

This chain connects TRBV5-4 to TRBJ2-3; D gene uncertain. Germline-derived CDR1 and CDR2 are SGHNT and YYREEE (reference sequence). The V gene lost 4 bases and the J gene lost 6 bases, with 6 bases spanning the gap. This CDR3 region has 11 residues. CDR3 loop: CASSLGDTQYF. Written as DNA, the CDR3 is TGTGCCAGCAGCCTGGGGGATACGCAGTATTTT.

The chain recombines TRBV19 with TRBJ1-5; perhaps TRBD1 as D (5 bases). This CDR3 spans 14 amino acids. Germline assignment: CDR1 LNHDA and CDR2 SQIVND (reference sequence). Trimming stripped 5 bases from V and 1 base from J, with 9 bases between. The CDR3 region is CASSQWGSNQPQHF. In nucleotides, the CDR3 is TGTGCCAGTAGTCAGTGGGGGAGCAATCAGCCCCAGCATTTT.

The rearrangement uses TRBV11-2 and TRBJ2-5; no clear D gene. The CDR3 runs to 13 residues. Germline lookup yields CDR1 SGHAT and CDR2 FQNNGV. V lost 5 bases, J lost 5 bases, and 12 bases lay in between. This CDR3 is CASSDSGRETQYF. DNA of the CDR3: TGTGCCAGCAGCGATTCCGGTAGGGAGACCCAGTACTTC. Full variable domain (outside the CDR3, taken from reference TRBV11-2 and TRBJ2-5): EAGVAQSPRYKIIEKRQSVAFWCNPISGHATLYWYQQILGQGPKLLIQFQNNGVVDDSQLPKDRFSAERLKGVDSTLKIQPAKLEDSAVYLCASSDSGRETQYFGPGTRLLVL.

This chain connects TRBV5-1 to TRBJ2-2, with 8 bases identical to TRBD1. V shed 3 bases, J shed 5 bases, and the junction held 6 bases outside the gene matches. The germline V gene encodes CDR1 SGHRS and CDR2 YFSETQ. The length of the CDR3 is 15 residues. In nucleotides, the CDR3 is TGCGCCAGCAGCTCCGGACAGGGAAAAACCGGGGAGCTGTTTTTT. Its protein is CASSSGQGKTGELFF.

This chain connects TRBV11-2 to TRBJ1-1; the D gene is possibly TRBD1 (5 bases). Deletions cut 7 bases from V and 0 bases from J, with 18 bases between. The germline V gene encodes CDR1 SGHAT and CDR2 FQNNGV. The CDR3 contains 16 residues. CDR3 DNA sequence: TGTGCCAGCACTCCCTACGGGACCCCCCTGAACACTGAAGCTTTCTTT. Amino acids: CASTPYGTPLNTEAFF.

This clone was counted between two and nine times. J is TRBJ2-3 and V is TRBV6-5; 8 bases agree with TRBD1. The CDR3 totals 13 residues. From germline, CDR1 is MNHEY and CDR2 SVGAGI. J lost 1 base, V lost 6 bases, and 0 bases had no gene match. The CDR3 loop is CASRDRGTDTQYF. CDR3 sequence (DNA): TGTGCCAGCAGGGACAGGGGCACAGATACGCAGTATTTT.

The chain employs TRBV11-3 and TRBJ2-4; TRBD2 matches 9 bases. Germline loops: CDR1 SGHNT, CDR2 YENEEA. The CDR3 contains 14 residues. V gave up 1 base and J gave up 8 bases; unmatched junction bases: 3. The DNA of the CDR3 is TGTGCCAGCAGCTTAGTTAGCGGGAGTGACATTCAGTACTTC. Protein sequence: CASSLVSGSDIQYF.

V usage is TRBV9 and J usage is TRBJ2-5; D is ambiguous. This CDR3 region has 15 residues. Germline values: CDR1 SGDLS, CDR2 YYNGEE. The V and J ends lost 0 bases and 2 bases respectively, with 11 bases between them. CDR3 nucleotides: TGTGCCAGCAGCGTAGATGGTAGGCCTCAAGAGACCCAGTACTTC. It is translated as CASSVDGRPQETQYF.

The chain employs TRBV5-8 and TRBJ2-2; D is unclear. V lost 2 bases to trimming and J lost 0 bases, with 11 bases between them. CDR1 and CDR2 (germline): SGHTS, YDEGEE. This CDR3 region has 16 residues. Here the CDR3 DNA reads TGTGCCAGCAGCTTTCGGGTGATGACGAACACCGGGGAGCTGTTTTTT. It codes for CASSFRVMTNTGELFF.

The chain joins TRBV2 to TRBJ2-5; 12 bases map to TRBD1. V gave up 5 bases and J gave up 2 bases; unmatched junction bases: 6. CDR1 and CDR2 (germline): SNHLY, FYNNEI. This CDR3 is built from 16 residues. In DNA, the CDR3 is TGTGCCAGCAGTCTCAGGGACAGGGGGCTTCAAGAGACCCAGTACTTC. Translated: CASSLRDRGLQETQYF.

V is TRBV7-3 and J is TRBJ2-7; D uncertain. Germline V lookup: CDR1 SGHTA, CDR2 FQGTGA. Trimming took off 4 bases at V and 6 bases at J, with 13 bases between the two ends. This CDR3 has 13 residues. Written as DNA, the CDR3 is TGTGCCAGCAGCTCCTCCCATAGACGCGAGCAGTACTTC. Amino acid sequence: CASSSSHRREQYF.

This chain uses TRBV11-2 with TRBJ1-3; 10 bases fit TRBD1. The trim removed 10 bases at V and 2 bases at J, leaving 8 bases unmatched. The CDR3 runs to 15 residues. Germline CDR1 and CDR2: SGHAT and FQNNGV. CDR3 nucleotides: TGTGCCACCACCGCGGGGACAGGGGCTGGAAACACCATATATTTT. As protein: CATTAGTGAGNTIYF.

The V call is TRBV5-1, the J call TRBJ1-1; 10 bases fit TRBD1. The CDR3 has 15 residues. Trimming at V came to 3 bases and at J to 6 bases, leaving 8 bases not matched to a gene. Per the germline V gene, CDR1 is SGHRS and CDR2 is YFSETQ. CDR3: CASSSGTGVEAEAFF. The CDR3 region has the DNA TGCGCCAGCAGCTCCGGGACAGGGGTCGAGGCTGAAGCTTTCTTT.

The chain is built from TRBV5-6 and TRBJ1-4; D unclear. Trimming shortened V by 0 bases and J by 7 bases, and 13 bases separated the two germline ends. The CDR3 covers 15 residues. Germline assignment: CDR1 SGHDT and CDR2 YYEEEE. The CDR3 DNA reads as TGTGCCAGCAGCTTGGGACCGCCTCCAGGTGAAAAACTGTTTTTT. It encodes CASSLGPPPGEKLFF.

V and J are TRBV9 and TRBJ2-3; D is undetermined. Trimming left V 0 bases short and J 4 bases short, with 12 bases between. Germline V CDR1 and CDR2: SGDLS, YYNGEE. This CDR3 is 15 amino acids long. CDR3 residues: CASSVAGYEADTQYF. In DNA, the CDR3 is TGTGCCAGCAGCGTAGCTGGGTATGAGGCAGATACGCAGTATTTT.

This rearrangement joins TRBV5-4 to TRBJ2-1; a possible D gene is TRBD2 (5 bases). Between the trimmed V and J ends, which lost 3 bases and 2 bases, there was a span of 15 bases. The CDR3 is 16 residues long. The V gene's germline CDR1 is SGHNT and CDR2 YYREEE (reference sequence). For the CDR3, the DNA is TGTGCCAGCAGCTCCGGCGGGCTCCGTACCTACAATGAGCAGTTCTTC. Translating it yields CASSSGGLRTYNEQFF. Full variable domain (outside the CDR3, taken from reference TRBV5-4 and TRBJ2-1): ETGVTQSPTHLIKTRGQQVTLRCSSQSGHNTVSWYQQALGQGPQFIFQYYREEENGRGNFPPRFSGLQFPNYSSELNVNALELDDSALYLCASSSGGLRTYNEQFFGPGTRLTVL.

This rearrangement joins TRBV5-1 to TRBJ2-3, with TRBD2 matching 9 bases. This CDR3 has 16 residues. V was clipped by 0 bases and J by 1 base; unmatched bases: 3. Germline values: CDR1 SGHRS, CDR2 YFSETQ. The DNA for the CDR3 is TGCGCCAGCAGCTTGGTCCAGCGGGGGGGCACAGATACGCAGTATTTT. The encoded protein is CASSLVQRGGTDTQYF.

This chain uses TRBV2 with TRBJ2-2; D remains ambiguous. The germline gives CDR1 SNHLY, CDR2 FYNNEI. The V end was cut by 5 bases, the J end by 1 base, with 11 bases between. The CDR3 loop spans 15 amino acids. The chain's CDR3 is CASSLLRMNTGELFF. The CDR3 DNA is TGTGCCAGCAGTTTACTTAGGATGAACACCGGGGAGCTGTTTTTT.

The V call is TRBV5-8, the J call TRBJ1-2; no definite D call. The ends were cut back, 4 bases at V and 9 bases at J, with 10 bases in the middle. Germline V gene lookup returns CDR1 SGHTS and CDR2 YDEGEE. The CDR3 is 11 amino acids. In DNA form, the CDR3 reads TGTGCCAGCAGCAGTGTGCGGAGCTACACCTTC. Protein: CASSSVRSYTF.